This is a list of T cell receptor beta chains from one sample in a study of cytomegalovirus exposure and HLA in healthy donors. Assay: immunoSEQ multiplex PCR; the TCRdb copy retains only in-frame clones and omits some. This listing includes around 130,000 clones. Material for sequencing was PBMCs. These receptors were collected from a woman aged 55-69 years in good health and CMV-seronegative. Both conserved end residues are part of each CDR3. A D gene is named only where the DNA matches it firmly.

J gene,V gene,D gene,CDR3 protein,CDR3 DNA
TRBJ2-7,TRBV5-6,TRBD2,CASSSTSGRPFARQYF,TGTGCCAGCAGCTCCACTAGCGGGAGGCCTTTCGCTAGGCAGTACTTC
TRBJ2-5,TRBV5-4,-,CASSLEAGGGETQYF,TGTGCCAGCAGCTTGGAGGCAGGGGGAGGAGAGACCCAGTACTTC
TRBJ1-5,TRBV5-1,-,CASSPGTGPNQPQHF,TGCGCCAGCAGCCCGGGAACAGGGCCGAATCAGCCCCAGCATTTT
TRBJ2-1,TRBV6-6,TRBD1,CASSYSGQGDNEQFF,TGTGCCAGCAGTTACTCGGGACAGGGGGACAATGAGCAGTTCTTC
TRBJ2-1,TRBV9,TRBD2,CASSGGLAGTSEQFF,TGTGCCAGCAGTGGGGGACTAGCGGGAACGAGTGAGCAGTTCTTC
TRBJ1-1,TRBV19,-,CARYWRTEAFF,TGTGCCAGATATTGGCGGACTGAAGCTTTCTTT
TRBJ2-2,TRBV28,TRBD1,CASRGWTQGVSWTGELFF,TGTGCCAGCCGAGGGTGGACACAGGGGGTTTCTTGGACCGGGGAGCTGTTTTTT
TRBJ2-2,TRBV5-1,TRBD2,CASSYDGGIKNTGELFF,TGCGCCAGCAGCTACGACGGGGGGATTAAGAACACCGGGGAGCTGTTTTTT
TRBJ2-5,TRBV5-1,-,CASSPGASGGYGTQYF,TGCGCCAGCAGCCCCGGGGCTAGTGGAGGGTACGGGACCCAGTACTTC
TRBJ1-1,TRBV5-1,-,CASSYAFTGMNTEAFF,TGCGCCAGCAGCTATGCTTTCACAGGGATGAACACTGAAGCTTTCTTT
TRBJ2-5,TRBV19,-,CASTPRSGEETQYF,TGTGCCAGTACCCCCCGGTCAGGTGAAGAGACCCAGTACTTC
TRBJ1-4,TRBV28,-,CASMGGGTNEKLFF,TGTGCCAGTATGGGGGGGGGCACTAATGAAAAACTGTTTTTT